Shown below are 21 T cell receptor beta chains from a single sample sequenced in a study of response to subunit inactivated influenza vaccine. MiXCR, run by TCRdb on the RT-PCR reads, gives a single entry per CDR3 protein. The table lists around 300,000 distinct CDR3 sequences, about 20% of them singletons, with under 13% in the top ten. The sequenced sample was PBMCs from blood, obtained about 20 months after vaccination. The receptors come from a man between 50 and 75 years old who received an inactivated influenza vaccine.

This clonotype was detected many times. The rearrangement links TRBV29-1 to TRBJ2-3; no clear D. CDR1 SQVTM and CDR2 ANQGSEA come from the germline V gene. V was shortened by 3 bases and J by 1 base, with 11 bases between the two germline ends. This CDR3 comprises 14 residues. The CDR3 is CSVDRPQGTDTQYF. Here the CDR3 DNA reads TGCAGCGTTGATAGGCCCCAGGGCACAGATACGCAGTATTTT.

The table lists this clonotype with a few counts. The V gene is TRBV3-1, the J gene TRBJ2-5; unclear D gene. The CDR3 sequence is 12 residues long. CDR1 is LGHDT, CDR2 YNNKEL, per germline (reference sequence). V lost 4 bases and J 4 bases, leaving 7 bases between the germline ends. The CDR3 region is CASSLNLETQYF. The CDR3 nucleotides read TGTGCCAGCAGCCTGAACTTAGAGACCCAGTACTTC.

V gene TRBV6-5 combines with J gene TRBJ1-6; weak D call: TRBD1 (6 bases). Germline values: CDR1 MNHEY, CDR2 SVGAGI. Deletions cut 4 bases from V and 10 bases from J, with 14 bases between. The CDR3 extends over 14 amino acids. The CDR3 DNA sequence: TGTGCCAGCAGTTTTTGGACAGAGCTATCACCCCTCCACTTT. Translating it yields CASSFWTELSPLHF.

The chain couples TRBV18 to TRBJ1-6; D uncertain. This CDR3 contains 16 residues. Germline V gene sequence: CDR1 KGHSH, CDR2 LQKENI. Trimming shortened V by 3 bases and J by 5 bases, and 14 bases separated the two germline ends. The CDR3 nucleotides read TGTGCCAGCTCACCCTACGGGCCCCGGGATAATTCACCCCTCCACTTT. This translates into CASSPYGPRDNSPLHF.

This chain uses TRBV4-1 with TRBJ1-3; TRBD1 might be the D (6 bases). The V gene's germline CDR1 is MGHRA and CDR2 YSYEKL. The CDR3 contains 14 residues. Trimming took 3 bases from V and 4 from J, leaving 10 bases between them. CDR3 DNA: TGCGCCAGCAGCCAGGTACAGGGAGGAAACACCATATATTTT. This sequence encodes CASSQVQGGNTIYF.

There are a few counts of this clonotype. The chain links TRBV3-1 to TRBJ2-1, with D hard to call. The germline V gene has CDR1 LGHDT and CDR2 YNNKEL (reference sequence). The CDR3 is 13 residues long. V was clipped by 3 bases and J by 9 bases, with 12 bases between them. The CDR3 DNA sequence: TGTGCCAGCAGCCAGGGCCCCCAGGCTGAGCAGTTCTTC. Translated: CASSQGPQAEQFF.

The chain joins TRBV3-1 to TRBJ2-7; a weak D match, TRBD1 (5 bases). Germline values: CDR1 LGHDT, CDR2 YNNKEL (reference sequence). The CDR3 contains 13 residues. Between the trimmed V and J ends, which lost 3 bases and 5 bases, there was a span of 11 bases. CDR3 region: CASSQGQLNEQYF. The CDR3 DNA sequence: TGTGCCAGCAGCCAGGGGCAGCTAAACGAGCAGTACTTC.

The CDR3 here is CASSYSYRGTTEAFF. The CDR3 DNA reads TGTGCCAGCAGTTATTCTTACAGGGGTACAACTGAAGCTTTCTTT. The chain couples TRBV6-5 to TRBJ1-1, with 7 bases identical to TRBD1. The CDR3 loop spans 15 amino acids. Trimming removed 3 bases from V and 5 bases from J; junction bases left unmatched: 9. CDR1 is MNHEY and CDR2 is SVGAGI in the germline V gene.

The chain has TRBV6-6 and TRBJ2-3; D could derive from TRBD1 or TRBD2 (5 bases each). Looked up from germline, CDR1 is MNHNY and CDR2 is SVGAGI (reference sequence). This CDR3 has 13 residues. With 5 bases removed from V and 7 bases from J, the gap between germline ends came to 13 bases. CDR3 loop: CASSVEGSHTQYF. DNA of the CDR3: TGTGCCAGCAGTGTAGAGGGGTCACATACGCAGTATTTT.

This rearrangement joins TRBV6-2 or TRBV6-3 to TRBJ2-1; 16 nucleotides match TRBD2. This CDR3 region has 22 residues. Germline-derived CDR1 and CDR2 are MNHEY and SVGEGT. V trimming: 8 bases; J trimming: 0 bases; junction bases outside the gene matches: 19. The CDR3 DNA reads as TGTGCCAGCCGTCCCAGGCCGCCGGGACTAGCGGGAGGGGGAAGCTCCTACAATGAGCAGTTCTTC. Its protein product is CASRPRPPGLAGGGSSYNEQFF.

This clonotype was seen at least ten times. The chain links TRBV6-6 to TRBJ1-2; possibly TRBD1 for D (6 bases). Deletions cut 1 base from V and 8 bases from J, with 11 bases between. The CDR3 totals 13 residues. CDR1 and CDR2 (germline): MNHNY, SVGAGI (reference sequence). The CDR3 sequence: CASSYYGGLGYTF. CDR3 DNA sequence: TGTGCCAGCAGTTACTATGGGGGGCTCGGCTACACCTTC.

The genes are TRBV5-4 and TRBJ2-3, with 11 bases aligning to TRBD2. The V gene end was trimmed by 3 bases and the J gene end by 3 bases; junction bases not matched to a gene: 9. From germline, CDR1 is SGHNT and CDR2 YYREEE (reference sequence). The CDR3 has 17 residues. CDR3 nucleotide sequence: TGTGCCAGCAGCTCCATAGCGGGAGGGCCGGGGACAGATACGCAGTATTTT. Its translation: CASSSIAGGPGTDTQYF.

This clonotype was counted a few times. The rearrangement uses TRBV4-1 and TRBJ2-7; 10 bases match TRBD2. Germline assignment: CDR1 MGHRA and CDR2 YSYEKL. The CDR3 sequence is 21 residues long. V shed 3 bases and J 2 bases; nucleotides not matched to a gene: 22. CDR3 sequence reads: CASSHQRGENSGTSETYEQYF. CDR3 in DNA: TGCGCCAGCAGCCACCAAAGAGGGGAGAACTCCGGGACTAGCGAAACCTACGAGCAGTACTTC.

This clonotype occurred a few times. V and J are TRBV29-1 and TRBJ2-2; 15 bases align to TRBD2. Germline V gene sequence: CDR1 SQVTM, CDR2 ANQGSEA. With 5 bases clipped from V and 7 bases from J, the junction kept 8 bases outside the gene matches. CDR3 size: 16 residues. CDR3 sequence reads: CSVRGTSGGPVGELFF. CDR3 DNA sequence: TGCAGCGTTCGTGGGACTAGCGGGGGGCCCGTCGGGGAGCTGTTTTTT.

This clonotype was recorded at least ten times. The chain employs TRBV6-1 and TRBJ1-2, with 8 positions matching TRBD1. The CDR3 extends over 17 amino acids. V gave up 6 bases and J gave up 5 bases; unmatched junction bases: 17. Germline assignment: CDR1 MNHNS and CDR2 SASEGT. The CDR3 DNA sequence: TGTGCCAGCAGCCCTCTGATAGGGCAGGGGGCCGGTTATGGCTACACCTTC. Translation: CASSPLIGQGAGYGYTF.

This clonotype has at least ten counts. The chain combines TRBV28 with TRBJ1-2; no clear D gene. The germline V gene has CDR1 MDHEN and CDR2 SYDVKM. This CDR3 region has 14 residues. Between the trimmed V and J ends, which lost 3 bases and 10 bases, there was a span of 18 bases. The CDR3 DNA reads TGTGCCAGCAGTTTTCCCGGACTGGGAGGAGTCTACACCTTC. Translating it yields CASSFPGLGGVYTF.

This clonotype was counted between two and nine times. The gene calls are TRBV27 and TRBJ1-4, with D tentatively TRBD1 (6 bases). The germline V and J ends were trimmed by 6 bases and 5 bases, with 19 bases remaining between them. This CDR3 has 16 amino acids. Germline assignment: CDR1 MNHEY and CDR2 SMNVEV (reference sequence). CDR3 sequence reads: CASRPPGGRGNEKLFF. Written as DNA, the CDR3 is TGTGCCAGCAGACCCCCGGGGGGCAGAGGAAATGAAAAACTGTTTTTT.

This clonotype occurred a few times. CDR3 in amino acids: CASSPHGAGGYEQYF. In nucleotides, the CDR3 is TGTGCCAGCAGCCCCCACGGAGCGGGAGGCTACGAGCAGTACTTC. The genes are TRBV9 and TRBJ2-7, with 9 bases lining up with TRBD2. This CDR3 is 15 amino acids long. V lost 4 bases to trimming and J lost 3 bases; unmatched junction nucleotides: 8. The germline gives CDR1 SGDLS, CDR2 YYNGEE.

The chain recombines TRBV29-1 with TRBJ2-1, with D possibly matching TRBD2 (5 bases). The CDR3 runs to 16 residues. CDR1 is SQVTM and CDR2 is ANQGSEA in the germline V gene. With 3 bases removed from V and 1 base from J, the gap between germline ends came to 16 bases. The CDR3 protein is CSVEGLPGSSYNEQFF. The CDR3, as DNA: TGCAGCGTTGAGGGCCTGCCGGGATCGTCCTACAATGAGCAGTTCTTC.

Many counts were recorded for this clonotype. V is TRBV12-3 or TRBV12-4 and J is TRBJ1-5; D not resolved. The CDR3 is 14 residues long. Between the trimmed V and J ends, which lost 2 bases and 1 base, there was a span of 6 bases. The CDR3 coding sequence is TGTGCCAGCAGTTTACTGGGAAGCAATCAGCCCCAGCATTTT. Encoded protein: CASSLLGSNQPQHF.

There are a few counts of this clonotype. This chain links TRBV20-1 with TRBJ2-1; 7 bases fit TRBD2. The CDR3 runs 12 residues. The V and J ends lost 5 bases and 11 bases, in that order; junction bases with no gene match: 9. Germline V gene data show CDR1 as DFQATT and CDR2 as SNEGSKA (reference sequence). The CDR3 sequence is CSALSGGNQQFF. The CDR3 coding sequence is TGCAGTGCTTTGTCGGGGGGAAACCAGCAGTTCTTC.